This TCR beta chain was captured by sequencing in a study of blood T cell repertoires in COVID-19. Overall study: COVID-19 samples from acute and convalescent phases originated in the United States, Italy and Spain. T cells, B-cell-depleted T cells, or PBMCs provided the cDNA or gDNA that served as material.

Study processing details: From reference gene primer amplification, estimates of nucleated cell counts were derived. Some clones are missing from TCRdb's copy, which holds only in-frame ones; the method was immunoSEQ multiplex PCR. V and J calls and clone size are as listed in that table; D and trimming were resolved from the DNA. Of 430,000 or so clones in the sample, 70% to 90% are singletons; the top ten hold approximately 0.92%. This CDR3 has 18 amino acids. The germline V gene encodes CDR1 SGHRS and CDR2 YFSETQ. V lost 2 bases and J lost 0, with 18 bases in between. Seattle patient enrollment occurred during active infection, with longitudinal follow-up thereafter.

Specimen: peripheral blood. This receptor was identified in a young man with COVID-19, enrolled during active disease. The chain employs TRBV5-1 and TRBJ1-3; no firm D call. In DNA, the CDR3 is TGCGCCAGCAGCTTTTCTCCACTTAAGTCGAGCTCTGGAAACACCATATATTTT. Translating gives CASSFSPLKSSSGNTIYF.